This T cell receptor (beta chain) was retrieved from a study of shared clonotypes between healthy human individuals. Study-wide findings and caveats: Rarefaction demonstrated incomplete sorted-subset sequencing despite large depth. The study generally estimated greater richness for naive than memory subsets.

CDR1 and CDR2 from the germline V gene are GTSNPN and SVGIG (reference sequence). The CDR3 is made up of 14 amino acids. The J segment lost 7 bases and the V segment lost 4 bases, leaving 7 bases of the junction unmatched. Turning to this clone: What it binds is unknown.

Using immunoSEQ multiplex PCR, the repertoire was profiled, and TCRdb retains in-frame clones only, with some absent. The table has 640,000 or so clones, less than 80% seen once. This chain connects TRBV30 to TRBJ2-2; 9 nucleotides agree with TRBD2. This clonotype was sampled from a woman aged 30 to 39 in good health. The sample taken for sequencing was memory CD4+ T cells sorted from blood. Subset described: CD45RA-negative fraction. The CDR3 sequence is CAWTSGDWGGELFF. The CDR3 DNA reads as TGTGCCTGGACTAGCGGGGATTGGGGCGGGGAGCTGTTTTTT.